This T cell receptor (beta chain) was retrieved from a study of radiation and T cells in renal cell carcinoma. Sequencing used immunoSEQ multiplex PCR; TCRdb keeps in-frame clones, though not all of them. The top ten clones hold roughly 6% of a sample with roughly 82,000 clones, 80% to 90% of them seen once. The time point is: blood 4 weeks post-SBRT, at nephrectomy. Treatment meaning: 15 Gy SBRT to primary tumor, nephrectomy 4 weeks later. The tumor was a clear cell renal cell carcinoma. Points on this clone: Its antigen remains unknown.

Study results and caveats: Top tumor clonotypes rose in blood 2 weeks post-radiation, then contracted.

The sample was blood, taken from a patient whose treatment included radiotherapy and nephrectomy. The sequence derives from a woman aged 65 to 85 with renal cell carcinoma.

CDR3 in amino acids: CASSIRGTGQPQHF. The CDR3 DNA follows: TGTGCCAGTAGTATCCGGGGAACGGGTCAGCCCCAGCATTTT. The gene calls are TRBV19 and TRBJ1-5; D not resolved. V gave up 3 bases and J gave up 6 bases, with 12 bases separating them. Germline-derived CDR1 and CDR2 are LNHDA and SQIVND (reference sequence). This CDR3 has 14 amino acids. The full variable domain, in which reference TRBV19 and TRBJ1-5 provide the parts outside the CDR3, is DGGITQSPKYLFRKEGQNVTLSCEQNLNHDAMYWYRQDPGQGLRLIYYSQIVNDFQKGDIAEGYSVSREKKESFPLTVTSAQKNPTAFYLCASSIRGTGQPQHFGDGTRLSIL.